This T cell receptor (beta chain) was recorded in a study of CD8 T cells in ankylosing spondylitis. Libraries for TCR beta were made by quantitative 5'-RACE with molecular barcodes. TCRdb processed the 5' RACE reads anew with MiXCR; each CDR3 protein has one entry. The table has just under 550,000 distinct CDR3 sequences, roughly an eighth seen once. Germline assignment: CDR1 SGHTA and CDR2 FQGNSA. The CDR3 has 13 amino acids. Trimming took off 4 bases at V and 1 base at J, with 7 bases between the two ends. General study results and limits: Previously reported in reactive arthritis synovial fluid and blood were some of the motif variants. A motif in TCR beta, a set of eight highly homologous variants, appeared characteristic of ankylosing spondylitis blood.

This clonotype has at least ten counts. Its specificity is not known. The chain employs TRBV7-2 and TRBJ1-2; tentative D call: TRBD1 (6 bases). Source material: blood, either unsorted or a sorted T cell fraction (not recorded which). This sequence originates from a male donor with ankylosing spondylitis. Here the CDR3 DNA reads TGTGCCAGCAGCTCGGGACATAACTATGGCTACACCTTC. It is translated as CASSSGHNYGYTF.